This T cell receptor (beta chain) was obtained from a study of shared clonotypes between healthy human individuals. The CDR3 loop spans 16 amino acids. V lost 1 base and J 0 bases, leaving 10 bases between the germline ends. In germline, CDR1 is SGHTA, CDR2 FQGNSA. TCRdb's copy holds only in-frame clones and misses some; the assay was immunoSEQ multiplex PCR. The sample has roughly 2.2 million clones, approximately 90% seen once; the top ten hold approximately 0.4%. The chain has TRBV7-2 and TRBJ1-3; no clear D. This clonotype was sampled from a man aged 18 to 29 in good health. Some clones in this sample may be carry-over from other donors' samples. Sequenced input: naive CD4+ T cells from PBMCs. Specified subset: CD45RA+ positively selected. The CDR3: CASSLVSVGSGNTIYF. As DNA, the CDR3 is TGTGCCAGCAGCTTAGTTAGTGTGGGCTCTGGAAACACCATATATTTT.